This T cell receptor beta chain emerged from a study of blood T cells in healthy people across ages. Using a J-beta primer mix together with a sample-barcoded 5' primer, a second PCR was run for about 6 to 11 cycles. In TCRdb, the 5' RACE reads were re-called with MiXCR into one record per CDR3 protein. Among about 630,000 distinct CDR3 sequences listed, 21% were seen once. Donors were healthy Caucasian individuals from Russia aged about 6 to 90. With each sample, at least 5 micrograms of total RNA were extracted. This clonotype was counted only a few times. The CDR3 runs to 13 residues. Trimming cost V 7 bases and J 3 bases; bases outside gene matches: 5. Germline V gene data show CDR1 as DFQATT and CDR2 as SNEGSKA (reference sequence).

The chain uses TRBV20-1 and TRBJ1-1; TRBD1 agrees at 10 bases. The sequence came from a man aged 70 or older in good health. The specimen was blood. The CDR3 DNA reads TGCAGTGTTGACAGGGGGCTGGACACTGAAGCTTTCTTT. Translation: CSVDRGLDTEAFF.